Listed below are T cell receptor beta chains from one sample, sequenced in a study of human T cells and chemical hapten exposure. TCRdb independently ran MiXCR on the RACE reads; one entry per CDR3 protein. The table records roughly 250,000 distinct CDR3 sequences, about 9% of them present only once. Material: whole blood, obtained in connection with sensitization to the hapten diphenylcyclopropenone (DPC). Every receptor here comes from a woman in her forties with alopecia areata. Some clones in this sample may be carry-over from other donors' samples. CDR3s include the opening cysteine and the closing phenylalanine or tryptophan. Fields, in order: CDR3 protein, CDR3 DNA, J gene, clone size, D gene, V gene. The D gene is left open where the match is weak. Size values are once, few and many counts, or a class for expanded clones, and some rows have none.

CASSLTGTDNTEAFF | TGTGCCAGCAGCCTGACCGGGACAGACAACACTGAAGCTTTCTTT | TRBJ1-1 | - | TRBD1 | TRBV6-2/TRBV6-3
CASSLYSNYGYTF | TGTGCCAGCAGCTTATACTCCAACTATGGCTACACCTTC | TRBJ1-2 | few | - | TRBV11-2
CATSDLRGHEQFF | TGTGCCACCAGTGATTTAAGAGGCCATGAGCAGTTCTTC | TRBJ2-1 | - | - | TRBV24-1
CSARRGPQPQSNQPQHF | TGCAGTGCTAGAAGGGGGCCCCAGCCCCAGAGCAATCAGCCCCAGCATTTT | TRBJ1-5 | few | TRBD1 | TRBV20-1
CASTAGAVGEETQYF | TGTGCCAGCACCGCCGGAGCGGTCGGAGAAGAGACCCAGTACTTC | TRBJ2-5 | - | - | TRBV28
CASSPRGRSEKLFF | TGTGCCAGCAGTCCCAGGGGGCGAAGCGAAAAACTGTTTTTT | TRBJ1-4 | few | TRBD1 | TRBV6-5
CASSYSRSGDTSYTF | TGTGCCAGCAGTTACTCCAGGTCAGGCGATACGAGCTACACCTTC | TRBJ1-2 | - | - | TRBV6-5
CASRPAQGRSGANVLTF | TGTGCCAGCAGGCCCGCCCAGGGACGCTCTGGGGCCAACGTCCTGACTTTC | TRBJ2-6 | many | - | TRBV7-2
CASSYSTAGTGYEQYF | TGTGCCAGCAGTTACTCGACGGCAGGGACGGGGTACGAGCAGTACTTC | TRBJ2-7 | many | - | TRBV6-5
CASSVWYEQYF | TGTGCCAGCAGTGTTTGGTACGAGCAGTACTTC | TRBJ2-7 | few | - | TRBV25-1
CASNPGLIFNEQFF | TGTGCCAGCAACCCAGGACTAATTTTCAATGAGCAGTTCTTC | TRBJ2-1 | few | - | TRBV6-5
CASSQRAGGGNNEQFF | TGCGCCAGCAGCCAAAGAGCGGGAGGGGGTAACAATGAGCAGTTCTTC | TRBJ2-1 | many | TRBD2 | TRBV5-1
CASSLEGGMHTQYF | TGTGCCAGCAGCTTAGAAGGGGGCATGCATACGCAGTATTTT | TRBJ2-3 | few | TRBD1 | TRBV7-6
CSARDPTGGDSPLHF | TGCAGTGCTCGGGATCCGACAGGGGGCGACTCACCCCTCCACTTT | TRBJ1-6 | - | TRBD1 | TRBV20-1
CASSFPGQGRNTQYF | TGCGCCAGCAGCTTTCCGGGACAGGGCAGGAATACGCAGTATTTT | TRBJ2-3 | - | TRBD1 | TRBV5-1
CASSHARDRGNEKLFF | TGTGCCAGCTCACATGCCCGGGACAGGGGTAATGAAAAACTGTTTTTT | TRBJ1-4 | - | TRBD1 | TRBV18
CSAAPRSTGELFF | TGCAGTGCCGCCCCTAGATCCACCGGGGAGCTGTTTTTT | TRBJ2-2 | - | - | TRBV20-1
CASSLEGAGDTEAFF | TGCGCCAGCAGCTTGGAAGGGGCGGGGGACACTGAAGCTTTCTTT | TRBJ1-1 | few | - | TRBV5-1
CASSPWGSQPQHF | TGTGCCAGCAGCCCGTGGGGTAGTCAGCCCCAGCATTTT | TRBJ1-5 | many | - | TRBV5-6
CASSLALGGSTDTQYF | TGCGCCAGCAGCTTGGCCCTGGGGGGGAGCACAGATACGCAGTATTTT | TRBJ2-3 | few | TRBD2 | TRBV5-1
CASSLVGHLDTYNEQFF | TGTGCCAGCAGCTTAGTAGGGCACCTAGACACCTACAATGAGCAGTTCTTC | TRBJ2-1 | - | - | TRBV7-2
CASSQGSSYEQYF | TGCGCCAGCAGCCAAGGAAGCTCCTACGAGCAGTACTTC | TRBJ2-7 | few | - | TRBV4-1
CASRAAQPTDTQYF | TGTGCCAGCAGGGCGGCTCAGCCCACAGATACGCAGTATTTT | TRBJ2-3 | many | - | TRBV7-9
CASSLGQGYSYEQYF | TGTGCCAGCAGCTTGGGACAGGGATACTCCTACGAGCAGTACTTC | TRBJ2-7 | few | - | TRBV21-1
CASSSRGRRSYEQYF | TGTGCCAGCAGCTCGAGGGGGCGCCGGTCCTACGAGCAGTACTTC | TRBJ2-7 | - | TRBD1 | TRBV11-2
CASSLGGARGLDEQFF | TGTGCCAGCAGCTTGGGGGGCGCTAGGGGTTTAGATGAGCAGTTCTTC | TRBJ2-1 | - | - | TRBV11-1
CASSLTTLKREGLYF | TGTGCCAGCAGCTTGACAACCTTAAAGCGGGAGGGCTTATACTTC | TRBJ2-4 | few | TRBD2 | TRBV7-2
CASTPMPSSYEQYF | TGTGCCAGCACCCCGATGCCGAGCTCCTACGAGCAGTACTTC | TRBJ2-7 | few | - | TRBV5-6
CASSQVYRANYGYTF | TGTGCCAGCAGCCAAGTTTACAGAGCTAACTATGGCTACACCTTC | TRBJ1-2 | - | - | TRBV4-2
CASSQLAGAFQETQYF | TGTGCCAGCAGCCAACTAGCGGGAGCCTTCCAAGAGACCCAGTACTTC | TRBJ2-5 | - | TRBD2 | TRBV14
CASFSIDNEQFF | TGTGCCAGCTTTAGTATTGACAATGAGCAGTTCTTC | TRBJ2-1 | many | - | TRBV12-3/TRBV12-4
CASSGGGQKAYNEQFF | TGTGCCAGCAGTGGGGGGGGCCAAAAAGCCTACAATGAGCAGTTCTTC | TRBJ2-1 | few | - | TRBV6-6
CASSYPGQGARSYNEQFF | TGTGCCAGCAGTTACCCCGGACAGGGGGCGCGGTCCTACAATGAGCAGTTCTTC | TRBJ2-1 | - | TRBD1 | TRBV6-2/TRBV6-3
CASSLEWDPTYEQYF | TGTGCCAGCAGCTTAGAATGGGACCCTACCTACGAGCAGTACTTC | TRBJ2-7 | few | - | TRBV7-2
CASSDLRTESYEQYF | TGTGCCAGCAGTGATCTTAGGACAGAGTCCTACGAGCAGTACTTC | TRBJ2-7 | - | - | TRBV27
CSVGTGEVQFF | TGCAGCGTTGGGACAGGGGAAGTGCAGTTCTTC | TRBJ2-1 | - | TRBD1 | TRBV29-1
CASTRPGSNTEAFF | TGTGCCAGCACCCGTCCAGGGTCGAACACTGAAGCTTTCTTT | TRBJ1-1 | - | - | TRBV6-5
CASTLQGAPNTEAFF | TGTGCCAGCACCCTACAGGGCGCCCCCAACACTGAAGCTTTCTTT | TRBJ1-1 | - | - | TRBV12-3/TRBV12-4
CSAHRDRSSYEQYF | TGCAGTGCGCATCGGGACAGGAGCTCCTACGAGCAGTACTTC | TRBJ2-7 | few | TRBD1 | TRBV20-1
CASRRQGDTQYF | TGTGCCAGCAGGCGACAGGGGGATACGCAGTATTTT | TRBJ2-3 | - | TRBD1 | TRBV7-3
CASSPLAGELFF | TGTGCCAGCAGCCCCTTGGCCGGGGAGCTGTTTTTT | TRBJ2-2 | many | - | TRBV7-6
CSAMAGGSLYNEQFF | TGCAGTGCTATGGCGGGGGGCAGCCTATACAATGAGCAGTTCTTC | TRBJ2-1 | - | TRBD2 | TRBV20-1
CASTKGGLYTEAFF | TGTGCCAGCACCAAAGGGGGGCTTTACACTGAAGCTTTCTTT | TRBJ1-1 | - | - | TRBV12-3/TRBV12-4
CAISENGLYNEQFF | TGTGCCATCAGTGAGAACGGACTCTACAATGAGCAGTTCTTC | TRBJ2-1 | - | - | TRBV10-3
CASSQELAGNNEQFF | TGCGCCAGCAGCCAAGAACTAGCGGGAAACAATGAGCAGTTCTTC | TRBJ2-1 | many | TRBD2 | TRBV4-3
CSATGGMTEKLFF | TGCAGCGCGACAGGGGGCATGACGGAAAAACTGTTTTTT | TRBJ1-4 | many | TRBD1 | TRBV29-1
CASSQFSNGDGAETQYF | TGTGCCAGCAGCCAATTTTCGAATGGCGACGGGGCAGAGACCCAGTACTTC | TRBJ2-5 | - | - | TRBV4-2
CASSLSNYGVGTEAFF | TGTGCCAGCAGTTTATCTAATTACGGGGTTGGCACTGAAGCTTTCTTT | TRBJ1-1 | few | - | TRBV28
CASMTHNRAYEQYF | TGTGCCAGCATGACTCACAACAGAGCCTACGAGCAGTACTTC | TRBJ2-7 | many | - | TRBV28
CASSHPGQETQYF | TGTGCCAGCAGCCACCCGGGACAGGAGACCCAGTACTTC | TRBJ2-5 | - | TRBD1 | TRBV12-3/TRBV12-4
CSASSGGIQPQHF | TGCAGTGCTAGTTCGGGGGGGATACAGCCCCAGCATTTT | TRBJ1-5 | - | - | TRBV20-1
CASSWAEKGRGKLFF | TGTGCCAGCAGCTGGGCGGAAAAGGGCCGGGGGAAACTGTTTTTT | TRBJ1-4 | - | - | TRBV7-8
CSVDRQAQETQYF | TGCAGCGTCGACCGACAGGCCCAAGAGACCCAGTACTTC | TRBJ2-5 | few | - | TRBV29-1
CSVGRKSSYEQYF | TGCAGCGTTGGGCGGAAGAGCTCCTACGAGCAGTACTTC | TRBJ2-7 | many | - | TRBV29-1
CASSSGGTNTGELFF | TGCGCCAGCAGCTCCGGGGGAACGAACACCGGGGAGCTGTTTTTT | TRBJ2-2 | - | - | TRBV5-1
CSAPPGAGGQDTQYF | TGCAGTGCTCCCCCAGGAGCGGGAGGTCAAGATACGCAGTATTTT | TRBJ2-3 | many | TRBD2 | TRBV20-1
CASSQGRPGQGNYGYTF | TGTGCCAGCAGCCAAGGGAGGCCGGGACAGGGGAACTATGGCTACACCTTC | TRBJ1-2 | - | TRBD1 | TRBV3-1
CSVGQGDNSPLHF | TGCAGCGTGGGACAGGGGGATAATTCACCCCTCCACTTT | TRBJ1-6 | few | TRBD1 | TRBV29-1
CASSEHSSSEQYF | TGTGCCAGCAGTGAACACAGTTCGAGCGAGCAGTACTTC | TRBJ2-7 | - | - | TRBV6-1